Shown below are 25 T cell receptor beta chains from a single sample sequenced in a study of tissue T cells after allogeneic stem cell transplantation. Using immunoSEQ multiplex PCR, the repertoire was profiled, and TCRdb retains in-frame clones only, with some absent. The table has roughly 8,200 clones, less than 45% seen once. Time point reported: mouse harvest day 7 after allogeneic transplant. Mouse grafts combined 10^7 T-cell-depleted bone marrow cells with 10^6 splenic CD5+ T cells. The sequenced sample consisted of skin. These receptors originate from a female BALB/c mouse given C57BL/6 T cells with graft-versus-host disease after an allogeneic hematopoietic cell transplant.

A word on this clone: Germline and genes here are mouse. The missing CDR3 end, 1 residue past where the read stops, is filled in from the germline J gene. The rearrangement links TRBV3 to TRBJ2-4, with 11 nucleotides matching TRBD2. This CDR3 contains 16 residues. The germline gives CDR1 SNHLY, CDR2 FYNGKV (reference sequence). After removal of 4 bases from V and 2 bases from J, the junction contained 5 bases not matched to a gene. CDR3 DNA, as far as it was read: TGTGCCAGCAGCTCCGGGACTGGGGGAAATCAAAACACCTTGTAC. This sequence encodes CASSSGTGGNQNTLY. The entire CDR3 protein reads CASSSGTGGNQNTLYF.

This clone was seen more than once but under ten times. Mouse germline and gene names are used. The read ends 1 residue shy of where the CDR3 ends; the end is completed using the germline J gene. The V and J genes are TRBV13-2 and TRBJ1-1, with TRBD1 matching over 9 bases. CDR1 and CDR2 from the germline V gene are NNHNN and SYGAGS (reference sequence). This CDR3 has 13 amino acids. V gave up 4 bases and J gave up 4 bases; unmatched junction bases: 2. The part of the CDR3 DNA that was read is TGTGCCAGCGGTCGACAGGGGGTCACAGAAGTCTTC. Its translation is CASGRQGVTEVF. The entire CDR3 protein reads CASGRQGVTEVFF.

This clone is medium-sized by share. Gene labels here are mouse ones. The read stops 1 residue short of the end of the CDR3; the missing end is completed from the germline J gene. The chain links TRBV16 to TRBJ1-3, with D uncertain. Per the germline V gene, CDR1 is SGHSA and CDR2 is FRNQAP. V was trimmed by 8 bases and J by 0 bases, leaving 8 bases between them. CDR3 length: 13 amino acids. The CDR3 bases that were read are TGTGCAAGCTCAAAGGATTCTGGAAATACGCTCTAT. Translating gives CASSKDSGNTLY. The CDR3 reads in full as CASSKDSGNTLYF.

Concerning this clone itself: Mouse germline and gene names are used. CDR3 DNA, as far as it was read: TGTGCCAGCAGTCTAAGGCAAAACACAGAAGTCTTC. Its translation is CASSLRQNTEVF. In full, the CDR3 reads CASSLRQNTEVFF. The chain employs TRBV26 and TRBJ1-1; D unresolved. The read terminates 1 residue before the CDR3 end, so the remaining end is supplied by the germline J gene. The CDR3 is 13 amino acids. V gave up 3 bases and J gave up 1 base, with 6 bases separating them. Germline lookup yields CDR1 KGHPV and CDR2 FQNQEV (reference sequence). Complete variable domain (other parts from reference TRBV26 and TRBJ1-1): NSKVIQTPRYLVKGQGQKAKMRCIPEKGHPVVFWYQQNKNNEFKFLINFQNQEVLQQIDMTEKRFSAECPSNSPCSLEIQSSEAGDSALYLCASSLRQNTEVFFGKGTRLTVV.

About this clone itself: Gene names denote mouse genes. The missing CDR3 end, 1 residue past where the read stops, is filled in from the germline J gene. This chain uses TRBV1 with TRBJ2-5; D possibly corresponds to TRBD2 (6 bases). This CDR3 is 15 amino acids long. Deletions cut 1 base from V and 1 base from J, with 9 bases between. The V gene's germline CDR1 is NSQYPW and CDR2 LRSPGD (reference sequence). The CDR3: CTCSAVAGDQDTQYF. The part of the CDR3 DNA that was read is TGCACCTGCAGTGCAGTGGCTGGGGACCAAGACACCCAGTAC.

This clone was counted only a few times. The gene names here belong to mouse. The read ends 1 residue shy of where the CDR3 ends; the end is completed using the germline J gene. V gene TRBV13-2 combines with J gene TRBJ1-1; 7 bases map to TRBD1. V was clipped by 2 bases and J by 0 bases; unmatched bases: 7. From germline, CDR1 is NNHNN and CDR2 SYGAGS (reference sequence). The CDR3 covers 16 residues. The sequenced CDR3 bases are TGTGCCAGCGGTGAGGCCTTGGGACAGTCAAACACAGAAGTCTTC. It is translated as CASGEALGQSNTEVF. The full CDR3 reads CASGEALGQSNTEVFF.

Note on this clone: The gene names here belong to mouse. The sequenced fragment ends 1 residue before the CDR3 boundary, so the rest is inferred from the germline J gene. The rearrangement uses TRBV26 and TRBJ2-2; perhaps TRBD1 as D (5 bases). Germline V gene lookup returns CDR1 KGHPV and CDR2 FQNQEV (reference sequence). The CDR3 runs 13 residues. Deletions cut 0 bases from V and 6 bases from J, with 5 bases between. CDR3 amino acids: CASSLSGAGQLYF. The DNA read from the CDR3 is TGTGCCAGCAGTCTGTCAGGGGCCGGGCAGCTCTAC.

Concerning this clone: Germline and genes here are mouse. The CDR3 is cut off 1 residue early in the read; its end comes from the germline J gene. The chain carries TRBV3 and TRBJ2-4, with TRBD2 identical over 9 bases. This CDR3 is 16 amino acids long. Germline V gene sequence: CDR1 SNHLY, CDR2 FYNGKV (reference sequence). Trimming at V came to 1 base and at J to 0 bases, leaving 2 bases not matched to a gene. CDR3 bases read: TGTGCCAGCAGCTTAGTCTGGGGGGGTAGTCAAAACACCTTGTAC. It translates to CASSLVWGGSQNTLY. From start to end, the CDR3 is CASSLVWGGSQNTLYF.

As for this clone: The genes are named according to mouse. The sequence runs out 1 residue before the end of the CDR3; the remainder is reconstructed from the germline J gene. V usage is TRBV26 and J usage is TRBJ1-1, with TRBD1 matching over 7 bases. The CDR3 loop spans 11 amino acids. The germline CDR1 and CDR2 sequences are KGHPV and FQNQEV (reference sequence). Trimming at V came to 4 bases and at J to 7 bases, leaving 0 bases not matched to a gene. CDR3 bases read: TGTGCCAGCAGTCGGGACAGAGAAGTCTTC. The encoded protein is CASSRDREVF. Given in full, the CDR3 is CASSRDREVFF.

This clone was recorded a few times. Mouse gene names apply. From the germline J gene comes the end of the CDR3, since the read stops 1 residue before it. The rearrangement links TRBV26 to TRBJ1-2, with 7 bases lining up with TRBD1. The length of the CDR3 is 12 residues. Germline values: CDR1 KGHPV, CDR2 FQNQEV (reference sequence). The junction had 1 base not matched to a gene; V was cut back by 8 bases and J by 1 base. The covered CDR3 bases are TGTGCCAGCCGGGACAGAAACTCCGACTACACC. The encoded protein is CASRDRNSDYT. The complete CDR3 sequence is CASRDRNSDYTF.

This clone was picked up one time. Gene names follow the mouse nomenclature. The CDR3 is cut off 1 residue early in the read; its end comes from the germline J gene. V usage is TRBV12-1 and J usage is TRBJ1-4; D may be TRBD1 (6 bases). The V end lost 0 bases, the J end lost 3 bases, and 10 bases lay between the germline ends. From germline, CDR1 is SGHSN and CDR2 HYEKVE. The CDR3 is 15 amino acids. The CDR3 sequence is CASSLEGETNERLFF. The covered CDR3 bases are TGTGCCAGCTCTCTCGAGGGGGAGACCAACGAAAGATTATTT.

Concerning this clone: Gene names refer to mouse genes. The CDR3 goes on 1 residue after the read ends, and that part is filled in from the germline J gene. This rearrangement joins TRBV5 to TRBJ2-7; D uncertain. CDR1 and CDR2 (germline): LGHNA, YNLKQL (reference sequence). This CDR3 has 13 residues. The V gene lost 0 bases and the J gene lost 4 bases, with 7 bases spanning the gap. The CDR3 DNA, read in part, is TGTGCCAGCAGCCAAGAAGGGCAGTATGAACAGTAC. Protein: CASSQEGQYEQY. The entire CDR3 protein reads CASSQEGQYEQYF.

As to this clone: Gene names and germline match the mouse. The read halts 1 residue ahead of the CDR3 end, with the missing end drawn from the germline J gene. The V call is TRBV23, the J call TRBJ2-7; no DNA check was done on the table's D call, TRBD2. This CDR3 spans 16 amino acids. Germline V gene data show CDR1 as KGHTA and CDR2 as FQNQQP. The CDR3 sequence is CSSSQSGTGGALEQYF. The sequenced CDR3 bases are TGCTCCAGCAGTCAATCGGGGACTGGGGGGGCGCTGGAACAGTAC.

Comment on this clone: Germline and genes: mouse. Read data end 1 residue before the CDR3 end; the end is taken from the germline J gene. The chain joins TRBV12-2 to TRBJ2-7; D remains ambiguous. V dropped 0 bases and J dropped 0 bases, with 11 bases sitting between them. There are 15 residues in the CDR3. Germline V lookup: CDR1 SGHLS, CDR2 HYDKME. Partial CDR3 DNA: TGTGCCAGCTCTCTCAACAACCCCAGCTCCTATGAACAGTAC. Protein: CASSLNNPSSYEQY. In full, the CDR3 is CASSLNNPSSYEQYF.

This clone appeared a few times. Mouse names are used for the genes. The CDR3: CASSLKGARTGQLYF. CDR3 bases read: TGTGCCAGCAGTCTGAAGGGGGCGCGGACCGGGCAGCTCTAC. The J gene is TRBJ2-2, the V gene TRBV26; perhaps TRBD1 as D (7 bases). The read is 1 residue too short to cover the CDR3 end, so that end is filled in from the germline J gene. V lost 2 bases to trimming and J lost 5 bases, with 12 bases between them. CDR1 is KGHPV, CDR2 FQNQEV, per germline (reference sequence). CDR3 length equals 15 residues.

Comment on this clone: The listed genes are named as in mouse. Partial CDR3 DNA: TGTGCCAGCAGTATAGGGACAGGGTATAATTCGCCCCTCTAC. Residues: CASSIGTGYNSPLY. The entire CDR3 protein is CASSIGTGYNSPLYF. The chain recombines TRBV19 with TRBJ1-6, with 8 bases matching TRBD1. The CDR3 end is not reached by the read, which stops 1 residue before it; the germline J gene fills it in. TRBJ1-6 carries the ORF label, with uncertain function. Germline V gene sequence: CDR1 FNHDT, CDR2 SITEND (reference sequence). Losses at the gene ends were 0 bases for V and 4 bases for J; bases not matched to a gene: 0. The CDR3 runs 15 residues.

As for this clone: The germline and genes are mouse ones. The read ends 1 residue before the CDR3 terminus; that terminus is restored from the germline J gene. The chain combines TRBV3 with TRBJ2-2, with 8 positions matching TRBD1. The ends lost 3 bases at V and 0 bases at J; junction bases unmatched: 3. Germline V gene lookup returns CDR1 SNHLY and CDR2 FYNGKV (reference sequence). The CDR3 spans 16 residues. The DNA read from the CDR3 is TGTGCCAGCAGCTTTCAGGGGGCCGCAAACACCGGGCAGCTCTAC. Translation gives CASSFQGAANTGQLY. The whole CDR3 is CASSFQGAANTGQLYF.

Details on this clone: These gene names are mouse names. With the read ending 1 residue before the CDR3 end, the germline J gene is used to fill in that end. The chain joins TRBV16 to TRBJ2-5; unclear D gene. The CDR3 length is 14 residues. V was shortened by 0 bases and J by 0 bases, with 4 bases between the two germline ends. Germline V CDR1 and CDR2: SGHSA, FRNQAP. CDR3 residues: CASSLEGNQDTQYF. Partial CDR3 DNA: TGTGCAAGCAGCTTAGAGGGTAACCAAGACACCCAGTAC.

This clone was seen only a few times. The listed genes are named as in mouse. The sequenced fragment ends 1 residue before the CDR3 boundary, so the rest is inferred from the germline J gene. The chain is built from TRBV14 and TRBJ2-5; 9 nucleotides agree with TRBD2. V lost 2 bases, J lost 0 bases, and 1 base stayed unmatched. CDR1 is SGHDT, CDR2 FRDEAV, per germline. This CDR3 has 15 residues. The CDR3 DNA, read in part, is TGTGCCAGCAGTTTATGGGGGGGCAACCAAGACACCCAGTAC. Its protein is CASSLWGGNQDTQY. The CDR3 in its entirety is CASSLWGGNQDTQYF.

This clone was detected only a few times. Mouse gene names and germline throughout. The CDR3 goes on 1 residue after the read ends, and that part is filled in from the germline J gene. V is TRBV19 and J is TRBJ2-7; 13 positions agree with TRBD2. There are 14 residues in the CDR3. Germline CDR1 is FNHDT and CDR2 is SITEND (reference sequence). V was clipped by 3 bases and J by 4 bases; unmatched bases: 1. The DNA read from the CDR3 is TGTGCCAGCAGTACGGGACTGGGGGGGTATGAACAGTAC. Its translation: CASSTGLGGYEQY. The complete CDR3 reads CASSTGLGGYEQYF.

Turning to this clone: The gene names here belong to mouse. The read finishes 1 residue shy of the CDR3 end, and the germline J gene is used to complete it. This rearrangement joins TRBV19 to TRBJ2-5, with D perhaps given as TRBD1 or TRBD2 (5 bases each). V lost 0 bases to trimming and J lost 0 bases, with 5 bases between them. Germline V gives CDR1 FNHDT, CDR2 SITEND (reference sequence). The CDR3 loop spans 14 amino acids. CDR3 amino acids: CASSIGGNQDTQYF. Partial CDR3 DNA: TGTGCCAGCAGTATAGGGGGGAACCAAGACACCCAGTAC.

This clone was counted between two and nine times. The germline and genes are mouse ones. Coverage ceases 1 residue before the CDR3 finishes, and the germline J gene fills in the end. V usage is TRBV20 and J usage is TRBJ2-7; 8 nucleotides match TRBD1. After removal of 2 bases from V and 5 bases from J, the junction contained 2 bases not matched to a gene. Germline CDR1 GFQATS, CDR2 STVNSAI. The CDR3 consists of 12 residues. The sequenced part of the CDR3 DNA is TGTGGTGCTAGGCAGGGGGCGAATGAACAGTAC. Protein: CGARQGANEQY. The complete CDR3 protein is CGARQGANEQYF. The full variable domain, completed using reference TRBV20 and TRBJ2-7, is GALVYQYPRRTICKSGTSMRMECQAVGFQATSVAWYRQSPQKTFELIALSTVNSAIKYEQNFTQEKFPISHPNLSFSSMTVLNAYLEDRGLYLCGARQGANEQYFGPGTRLTVL.

With regard to this clone: Genes and germline come from the mouse. The CDR3 is cut off 1 residue early in the read; its end comes from the germline J gene. The gene calls are TRBV19 and TRBJ2-7; 12 bases match TRBD2. Germline CDR1 FNHDT, CDR2 SITEND (reference sequence). With V trimmed by 4 bases and J by 4 bases, 3 bases remained unmatched. The CDR3 loop spans 14 amino acids. CDR3 bases read: TGTGCCAGCAGTCCCGGGACTGGGGGGTATGAACAGTAC. Its protein is CASSPGTGGYEQY. The CDR3 as a whole reads CASSPGTGGYEQYF.

Concerning this clone itself: Each gene name is a mouse one. The CDR3 end is not reached by the read, which stops 1 residue before it; the germline J gene fills it in. The V call is TRBV23, the J call TRBJ1-1; no check of the table's D call, TRBD1, against the DNA was made. The CDR3 covers 15 residues. Germline CDR1 KGHTA, CDR2 FQNQQP. The CDR3: CSSSPGQGTNTEVFF. Incomplete CDR3 DNA: TGCTCCAGCAGTCCCGGACAGGGTACAAACACAGAAGTCTTC.

This clone was recorded once. Gene names are the mouse ones. Coverage ceases 1 residue before the CDR3 finishes, and the germline J gene fills in the end. The chain is built from TRBV13-2 and TRBJ1-4, with D maybe TRBD1 (6 bases). Between the trimmed V and J ends, which lost 0 bases and 1 base, there was a span of 10 bases. CDR1 and CDR2 (germline): NNHNN, SYGAGS (reference sequence). CDR3 length: 16 residues. CDR3 sequence: CASGDGDKNSNERLFF. Partial CDR3 DNA: TGTGCCAGCGGTGATGGGGACAAAAATTCCAACGAAAGATTATTT.